This T cell receptor beta chain was captured in a study of blood T cell repertoires in COVID-19. Study as a whole: COVID-19 samples collected from the United States, Italy and Spain covered acute and convalescent phases. PBMCs, B-cell-depleted T cells, or T cells provided the cDNA or gDNA that made up the material.

Germline V gene data show CDR1 as LNHDA and CDR2 as SQIVND (reference sequence). Trimming took 9 bases from V and 3 from J, leaving 17 bases between them. There are 14 residues in the CDR3. Original data processing: Reference gene primer amplification yielded estimated nucleated cell counts. The data were produced by immunoSEQ multiplex PCR, yet TCRdb's version contains in-frame clones alone and is incomplete. D and trimming were read from the DNA, whereas the V and J calls and clone size are those reported in that table. The repertoire holds about 320,000 clones, with 70% to 90% as singletons. The TCR comes from a young woman with COVID-19, enrolled during active disease. The V call is TRBV19, the J call TRBJ1-2; the D gene is possibly TRBD1 (5 bases). Sequencing used peripheral blood. CDR3 DNA sequence: TGTGCCAGCGGGACTCTCGACCGGGACTATGGCTACACCTTC. Its protein product is CASGTLDRDYGYTF.